This T cell receptor beta chain emerged from a study of blood T cell repertoires in COVID-19. Study in general: Italy, Spain and the United States were the sources of the convalescent and acute COVID-19 samples. PBMCs, B-cell-depleted T cells, or T cells provided the cDNA or gDNA that made up the material.

Per the authors' pipeline: Amplification of reference gene primers was used by the study to estimate nucleated cell counts. Profiled with immunoSEQ multiplex PCR; TCRdb holds only in-frame clones, not every one. The V and J calls and clone size come from that table; D and trimming were worked out from the DNA. The table has around 150,000 clones, roughly 93% seen once; the top ten hold roughly 2.3%. The clonotype comes from a man between 18 and 35 years old with acute or convalescent COVID-19. Sequenced material: peripheral blood.

The CDR3 coding sequence is TGTGCCAGCAGCCTGCGACAGGGGGCGTACGAGCAGTACTTC. The encoded protein is CASSLRQGAYEQYF. The J gene is TRBJ2-7, the V gene TRBV5-6, with 10 bases aligning to TRBD1. CDR3 length: 14 residues. CDR1 SGHDT and CDR2 YYEEEE come from the germline V gene. V shed 4 bases and J 4 bases; nucleotides not matched to a gene: 5.